A selection of T cell receptor beta chains follows, all from one sample in a study of PD-L1 blockade in urothelial cancer. Assay: immunoSEQ multiplex PCR; the TCRdb copy retains only in-frame clones and omits some. There are about 95,000 clones in the sample; 90% occur only once, and 1.5% to 2% lies in the top ten. Source: PBMCs, taken around atezolizumab (anti-PD-L1) treatment. All receptors derive from a man in his sixties with urothelial cancer. The CDR3 runs from the conserved cysteine through the conserved F or W. Each record gives: CDR3 DNA, CDR3 protein, V gene, D gene, J gene, clone size. The D gene is left open where the match is weak. Rows give clone size only sometimes, using once, few, many, or a class for an expanded clone.

TGTGCCAGCAGTTGGACAGGGGACGGGGATGGCTACACCTTC	CASSWTGDGDGYTF	TRBV6-1	TRBD1	TRBJ1-2	-
TGTGCCAGCAGTCCCCCGGGGAACTATGGCTACACCTTC	CASSPPGNYGYTF	TRBV28	-	TRBJ1-2	-
TGTGCCAGCAGGGAAGGAGTCCTCTACGAGCAGTACTTC	CASREGVLYEQYF	TRBV6-1	-	TRBJ2-7	-
TGTGCCACCAGAGGGGGAGGGACCTACAATGAGCAGTTCTTC	CATRGGGTYNEQFF	TRBV28	-	TRBJ2-1	-
TGTGCCAGCAGCTTAGTCGGGGGGAGGGATACGCAGTATTTT	CASSLVGGRDTQYF	TRBV11-3	TRBD2	TRBJ2-3	-
TGTGCCAGCAGCTTGAGCGGGGGGATCTTGTACGAGCAGTACTTC	CASSLSGGILYEQYF	TRBV7-2	TRBD2	TRBJ2-7	-
TGTGCCAGCAGTCCGGGACTAGCGGGGTCAGATACGCAGTATTTT	CASSPGLAGSDTQYF	TRBV2	TRBD2	TRBJ2-3	-
TGTGCCAGCAGTGACAGGGGACCCTACGAGCAGTACTTC	CASSDRGPYEQYF	TRBV6-1	-	TRBJ2-7	-
TGTGCCAGCAGGCCGGGATGGGATGAGCAGTTCTTC	CASRPGWDEQFF	TRBV27	-	TRBJ2-1	-
TGTGCCAGCAGGGTAAACCGCGGGGGCTACACCTTC	CASRVNRGGYTF	TRBV2	-	TRBJ1-2	once